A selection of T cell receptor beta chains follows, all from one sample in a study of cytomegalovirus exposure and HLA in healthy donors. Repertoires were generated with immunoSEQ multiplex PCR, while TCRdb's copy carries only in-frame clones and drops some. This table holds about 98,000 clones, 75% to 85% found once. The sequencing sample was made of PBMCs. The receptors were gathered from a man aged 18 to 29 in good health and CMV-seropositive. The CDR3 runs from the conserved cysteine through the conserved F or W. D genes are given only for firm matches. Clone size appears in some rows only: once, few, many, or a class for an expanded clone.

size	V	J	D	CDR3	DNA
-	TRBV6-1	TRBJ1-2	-	CASSHRENYGYTF	TGTGCCAGCAGCCACAGGGAAAACTATGGCTACACCTTC
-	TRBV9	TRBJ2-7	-	CASSVVVFVGGHSYEQYF	TGTGCCAGCAGCGTAGTGGTTTTTGTGGGGGGGCACTCCTACGAGCAGTACTTC
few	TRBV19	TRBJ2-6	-	CASNSRYETSGANVLTF	TGTGCCAGTAACTCGCGGTACGAAACCTCTGGGGCCAACGTCCTGACTTTC
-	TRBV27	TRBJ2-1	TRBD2	CASRPLAGRYNEQFF	TGTGCCAGCAGACCGTTAGCGGGACGCTACAATGAGCAGTTCTTC
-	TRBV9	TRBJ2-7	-	CASSVSGEGYEQYF	TGTGCCAGCAGCGTTTCAGGTGAGGGTTACGAGCAGTACTTC
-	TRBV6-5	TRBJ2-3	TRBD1	CASSDRGSTDTQYF	TGTGCCAGCAGTGACAGGGGGAGCACAGATACGCAGTATTTT
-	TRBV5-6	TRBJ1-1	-	CASKGIDTEAFF	TGTGCCAGCAAGGGGATTGACACTGAAGCTTTCTTT
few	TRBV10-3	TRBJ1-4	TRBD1	CAISIDRGREKLFF	TGTGCCATCAGTATTGACAGGGGGCGGGAAAAACTGTTTTTT
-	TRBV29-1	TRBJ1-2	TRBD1	CSVEVGQGALRYGYTF	TGCAGCGTTGAGGTCGGACAGGGGGCGCTTCGTTATGGCTACACCTTC
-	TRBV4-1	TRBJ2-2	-	CASSQGRGAGELFF	TGCGCCAGCAGCCAAGGGCGTGGAGCCGGGGAGCTGTTTTTT
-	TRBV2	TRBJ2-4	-	CASSEGGFQYF	TGTGCCAGCAGTGAAGGGGGCTTTCAGTACTTC
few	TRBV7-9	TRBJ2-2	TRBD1	CASSFLDRDGGELFF	TGTGCCAGCAGCTTTCTCGACAGGGACGGCGGGGAGCTGTTTTTT
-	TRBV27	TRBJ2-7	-	CASSFKEGAVSYEQYF	TGTGCCAGCAGTTTTAAAGAAGGGGCCGTTTCCTACGAGCAGTACTTC
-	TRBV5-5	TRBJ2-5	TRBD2	CASSVGLASGTQYF	TGTGCCAGCAGCGTGGGACTAGCGTCAGGGACCCAGTACTTC
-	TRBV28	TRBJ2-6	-	CASSLLGTSSGANVLTF	TGTGCCAGCAGTTTACTAGGGACAAGCTCTGGGGCCAACGTCCTGACTTTC
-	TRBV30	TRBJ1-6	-	CAWSVPRRDFFNSPLHF	TGTGCCTGGAGTGTTCCCAGGCGAGATTTTTTTAATTCACCCCTCCACTTT
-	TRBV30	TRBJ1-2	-	CAWSDYLGYHGYTF	TGTGCCTGGAGTGATTACCTCGGGTATCACGGCTACACCTTC
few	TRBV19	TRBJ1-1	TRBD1	CASSEGQGRATEAFF	TGTGCCAGTAGTGAGGGACAGGGGCGGGCCACTGAAGCTTTCTTT
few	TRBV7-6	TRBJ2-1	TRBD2	CASSLTSGVSYNEQFF	TGTGCCAGCAGCTTGACTAGCGGGGTCTCCTACAATGAGCAGTTCTTC
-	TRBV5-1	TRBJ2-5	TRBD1	CASRPQGVMETQYF	TGCGCCAGCAGACCACAGGGGGTTATGGAGACCCAGTACTTC
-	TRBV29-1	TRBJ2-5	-	CSVSQSRETQYF	TGCAGCGTTTCACAGTCCCGGGAGACCCAGTACTTC
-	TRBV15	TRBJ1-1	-	CATTPLWGAGDTEAFF	TGTGCCACCACCCCACTGTGGGGAGCCGGGGACACTGAAGCTTTCTTT
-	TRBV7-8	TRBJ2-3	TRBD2	CASSKKTSGGATDTQYF	TGTGCCAGCAGCAAAAAAACTAGCGGGGGGGCCACAGATACGCAGTATTTT
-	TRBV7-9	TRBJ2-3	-	CASSSHSSSPDTQYF	TGTGCCAGCAGCTCACATAGTAGCAGTCCAGATACGCAGTATTTT
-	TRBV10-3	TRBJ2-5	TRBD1	CARLYGTAHQETQYF	TGTGCCAGACTATACGGGACAGCACATCAAGAGACCCAGTACTTC
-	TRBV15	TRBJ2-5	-	CATSRDSAAVQETQYF	TGTGCCACCAGCAGAGATTCTGCGGCAGTCCAAGAGACCCAGTACTTC